The rows below give T cell receptor beta chains drawn from one sample of a study of shared clonotypes between healthy human individuals. Method: immunoSEQ multiplex PCR; TCRdb's copy keeps in-frame clones and lacks some. Altogether about 580,000 clones are present, more than 95% being singletons, with the ten largest covering less than 0.35%. Sample: naive CD8+ T cells sorted from blood. Source of these receptors: a man aged 25-45 years in good health. Both conserved end residues are part of each CDR3. D genes are given only for firm matches. The size of a clone is reported for some rows only, either as once, few or many, or as a class for expanded clones.

d_call j_call v_call clone_size cdr3_aa cdr3_nt
- TRBJ1-2 TRBV27 - CASSTYGSGYTF TGTGCCAGCAGTACCTACGGAAGCGGCTACACCTTC
TRBD2 TRBJ2-7 TRBV7-9 - CASSSTSGDYEQYF TGTGCCAGCAGCTCGACTAGCGGAGACTACGAGCAGTACTTC
TRBD1 TRBJ2-1 TRBV27 - CASIAGGAYNEQFF TGTGCCAGCATAGCAGGGGGTGCCTACAATGAGCAGTTCTTC
TRBD2 TRBJ2-3 TRBV5-5 - CASSLALGLDLTDTQYF TGTGCCAGCAGCTTGGCACTTGGACTAGACCTCACAGATACGCAGTATTTT
- TRBJ2-7 TRBV7-9 - CASSLADAAYEQYF TGTGCCAGCAGCTTAGCCGACGCCGCCTACGAGCAGTACTTC
- TRBJ2-1 TRBV28 - CASSSKGSPLNNEQFF TGTGCCAGCAGTTCCAAAGGGAGCCCTTTGAACAATGAGCAGTTCTTC
- TRBJ2-7 TRBV7-8 once CASSPSPGTTSYEQYF TGTGCCAGCAGCCCCTCCCCAGGGACGACTTCCTACGAGCAGTACTTC
- TRBJ2-2 TRBV4-3 once CASSQLLGGTGELFF TGCGCCAGCAGCCAACTATTAGGGGGGACCGGGGAGCTGTTTTTT
TRBD1 TRBJ2-1 TRBV27 - CASSRDRGTYNEQFF TGTGCCAGCAGTCGGGACAGGGGAACATACAATGAGCAGTTCTTC
- TRBJ2-7 TRBV27 - CASSPTDGTYEQYF TGTGCCAGCAGTCCTACGGACGGGACCTACGAGCAGTACTTC
TRBD1 TRBJ2-1 TRBV6-6 few CASSYSPGTERVEQFF TGTGCCAGCAGTTACTCACCAGGGACAGAACGGGTGGAGCAGTTCTTC
- TRBJ2-3 TRBV28 - CASSLLWPASPNTDTQYF TGTGCCAGCAGTTTACTATGGCCAGCGAGCCCTAACACAGATACGCAGTATTTT
TRBD2 TRBJ2-3 TRBV7-8 - CASSLGEGLDTDTQYF TGTGCCAGCAGCTTAGGGGAGGGACTAGACACAGATACGCAGTATTTT
- TRBJ2-3 TRBV18 - CASSPGTISTDTQYF TGTGCCAGCTCACCAGGGACAATAAGCACAGATACGCAGTATTTT
TRBD1 TRBJ2-5 TRBV7-9 - CASSHARTGEETQYF TGTGCCAGCAGCCATGCTCGGACAGGGGAGGAGACCCAGTACTTC
- TRBJ2-1 TRBV5-4 - CASSFGRDKGGEQFF TGTGCCAGCAGCTTTGGGCGCGACAAGGGAGGCGAGCAGTTCTTC
TRBD1 TRBJ2-2 TRBV7-3 - CASSRGQGDPGELFF TGTGCCAGCAGCCGAGGACAGGGAGACCCCGGGGAGCTGTTTTTT
- TRBJ2-7 TRBV7-9 - CASSTVRWGLYEQYF TGTGCCAGCAGCACAGTTCGGTGGGGGCTCTACGAGCAGTACTTC
- TRBJ2-3 TRBV15 - CATSSDTDTQYF TGTGCCACCAGCAGTGATACAGATACGCAGTATTTT
TRBD1 TRBJ2-1 TRBV7-6 - CASSSPGTGVNEQFF TGTGCCAGCAGCTCACCCGGGACAGGGGTCAATGAGCAGTTCTTC